These 8 T cell receptor beta chains share one sample of origin, sequenced in a study of vaccination effects on CD4 cells after COVID-19. Viral peptide pool expansion of antigen-specific CD4+ T cells preceded sequencing in the ViraFEST assay. On roughly day 10 of culture, CD4+ T cells were separated out. Vaccinated participants had no history of SARS-CoV-2 infection and tested negative for nucleocapsid antibodies. The method was immunoSEQ multiplex PCR; TCRdb's version includes in-frame clones alone and lacks a portion of them. The repertoire consists of more than 20,000 clones, with roughly 70% occurring once and the leading ten covering more than 3%. Antigens for these TCRs are unknown. Sequencing used CD4+ T cells from PBMCs cultured with SARS-CoV-2 spike peptides, obtained before COVID-19 vaccination. Every receptor here comes from a human donor who received a COVID-19 vaccine.

In its sample, this clone was seen a few times. This chain joins TRBV7-9 and TRBJ2-7; 10 bases agree with TRBD2. CDR3 size: 15 residues. Trimming cost V 2 bases and J 6 bases; bases outside gene matches: 7. Germline V lookup: CDR1 SEHNR, CDR2 FQNEAQ (reference sequence). The CDR3 DNA is TGTGCCAGCAGCTTATATTCTAGCGGGAGTGGCGAGCAGTACTTC. It codes for CASSLYSSGSGEQYF. Looking up the rest from reference TRBV7-9 and TRBJ2-7 gives the full variable domain: DTGVSQNPRHKITKRGQNVTFRCDPISEHNRLYWYRQTLGQGPEFLTYFQNEAQLEKSRLLSDRFSAERPKGSFSTLEIQRTEQGDSAMYLCASSLYSSGSGEQYFGPGTRLTVT.

V and J are TRBV9 and TRBJ2-1; maybe TRBD1 (6 bases). V lost 2 bases to trimming and J lost 2 bases, with 8 bases between them. In germline, CDR1 is SGDLS, CDR2 YYNGEE. The CDR3 contains 14 residues. The CDR3 sequence is CASSVGQTYNEQFF. CDR3 coding DNA: TGTGCCAGCAGCGTCGGACAGACCTACAATGAGCAGTTCTTC.

This chain links TRBV10-3 with TRBJ1-5; no definite D call. Trimming cost V 2 bases and J 0 bases, with 2 bases left between them. Germline V CDR1 and CDR2: ENHRY, SYGVKD. This CDR3 contains 13 residues. CDR3 protein: CAISENSNQPQHF. The CDR3 nucleotides are TGTGCCATCAGTGAGAATAGCAATCAGCCCCAGCATTTT.

This clone has only a few counts. The chain recombines TRBV27 with TRBJ2-4; a weak D match, TRBD2 (6 bases). Deletions cut 0 bases from V and 6 bases from J, with 9 bases between. Germline V gene lookup returns CDR1 MNHEY and CDR2 SMNVEV (reference sequence). CDR3 size: 14 residues. CDR3 protein: CASSLSGGVNIQYF. CDR3 sequence (DNA): TGTGCCAGCAGTTTATCGGGAGGAGTAAACATTCAGTACTTC.

The chain is built from TRBV29-1 and TRBJ1-1, with 8 bases identical to TRBD1. V gave up 7 bases and J gave up 5 bases; unmatched junction bases: 6. The germline V gene encodes CDR1 SQVTM and CDR2 ANQGSEA. The CDR3 extends over 12 amino acids. This CDR3 is CSAKTGVTEAFF. The CDR3 DNA is TGCAGCGCCAAGACAGGGGTAACTGAAGCTTTCTTT. Full variable domain (remainder filled in from reference TRBV29-1 and TRBJ1-1): SAVISQKPSRDICQRGTSLTIQCQVDSQVTMMFWYRQQPGQSLTLIATANQGSEATYESGFVIDKFPISRPNLTFSTLTVSNMSPEDSSIYLCSAKTGVTEAFFGQGTRLTVV.

In this sample, this clone turned up once. The J gene is TRBJ1-2, the V gene TRBV7-9; TRBD1 aligns across 8 bases. Trimming at V came to 0 bases and at J to 13 bases, leaving 10 bases not matched to a gene. This CDR3 is 14 amino acids long. Germline CDR1 is SEHNR and CDR2 is FQNEAQ (reference sequence). The CDR3: CASSLASGQGYLTF. For the CDR3, the DNA is TGTGCCAGCAGCTTAGCGAGCGGACAGGGCTATCTCACCTTC.

The CDR3 DNA reads as TGTGCCAGCGGGGGACTAGCGGGGGGAAACTCCTACGAGCAGTACTTC. Its protein is CASGGLAGGNSYEQYF. This rearrangement joins TRBV25-1 to TRBJ2-7, with 15 bases lining up with TRBD2. The CDR3 is made up of 16 amino acids. V was clipped by 8 bases and J by 0 bases; unmatched bases: 5. The germline gives CDR1 MGHDK, CDR2 SYGVNS.

The V call is TRBV3-1 (or the pseudogene TRBV3-2), the J call TRBJ1-3, with D perhaps TRBD1 (5 bases). V was clipped by 4 bases and J by 0 bases, with 13 bases between them. This CDR3 spans 16 amino acids. CDR1 and CDR2 (germline): LGHDT, YNNKEL (reference sequence). CDR3 loop: CASSPTGTDSGNTIYF. In DNA, the CDR3 is TGTGCCAGCAGCCCAACCGGGACGGACTCTGGAAACACCATATATTTT.